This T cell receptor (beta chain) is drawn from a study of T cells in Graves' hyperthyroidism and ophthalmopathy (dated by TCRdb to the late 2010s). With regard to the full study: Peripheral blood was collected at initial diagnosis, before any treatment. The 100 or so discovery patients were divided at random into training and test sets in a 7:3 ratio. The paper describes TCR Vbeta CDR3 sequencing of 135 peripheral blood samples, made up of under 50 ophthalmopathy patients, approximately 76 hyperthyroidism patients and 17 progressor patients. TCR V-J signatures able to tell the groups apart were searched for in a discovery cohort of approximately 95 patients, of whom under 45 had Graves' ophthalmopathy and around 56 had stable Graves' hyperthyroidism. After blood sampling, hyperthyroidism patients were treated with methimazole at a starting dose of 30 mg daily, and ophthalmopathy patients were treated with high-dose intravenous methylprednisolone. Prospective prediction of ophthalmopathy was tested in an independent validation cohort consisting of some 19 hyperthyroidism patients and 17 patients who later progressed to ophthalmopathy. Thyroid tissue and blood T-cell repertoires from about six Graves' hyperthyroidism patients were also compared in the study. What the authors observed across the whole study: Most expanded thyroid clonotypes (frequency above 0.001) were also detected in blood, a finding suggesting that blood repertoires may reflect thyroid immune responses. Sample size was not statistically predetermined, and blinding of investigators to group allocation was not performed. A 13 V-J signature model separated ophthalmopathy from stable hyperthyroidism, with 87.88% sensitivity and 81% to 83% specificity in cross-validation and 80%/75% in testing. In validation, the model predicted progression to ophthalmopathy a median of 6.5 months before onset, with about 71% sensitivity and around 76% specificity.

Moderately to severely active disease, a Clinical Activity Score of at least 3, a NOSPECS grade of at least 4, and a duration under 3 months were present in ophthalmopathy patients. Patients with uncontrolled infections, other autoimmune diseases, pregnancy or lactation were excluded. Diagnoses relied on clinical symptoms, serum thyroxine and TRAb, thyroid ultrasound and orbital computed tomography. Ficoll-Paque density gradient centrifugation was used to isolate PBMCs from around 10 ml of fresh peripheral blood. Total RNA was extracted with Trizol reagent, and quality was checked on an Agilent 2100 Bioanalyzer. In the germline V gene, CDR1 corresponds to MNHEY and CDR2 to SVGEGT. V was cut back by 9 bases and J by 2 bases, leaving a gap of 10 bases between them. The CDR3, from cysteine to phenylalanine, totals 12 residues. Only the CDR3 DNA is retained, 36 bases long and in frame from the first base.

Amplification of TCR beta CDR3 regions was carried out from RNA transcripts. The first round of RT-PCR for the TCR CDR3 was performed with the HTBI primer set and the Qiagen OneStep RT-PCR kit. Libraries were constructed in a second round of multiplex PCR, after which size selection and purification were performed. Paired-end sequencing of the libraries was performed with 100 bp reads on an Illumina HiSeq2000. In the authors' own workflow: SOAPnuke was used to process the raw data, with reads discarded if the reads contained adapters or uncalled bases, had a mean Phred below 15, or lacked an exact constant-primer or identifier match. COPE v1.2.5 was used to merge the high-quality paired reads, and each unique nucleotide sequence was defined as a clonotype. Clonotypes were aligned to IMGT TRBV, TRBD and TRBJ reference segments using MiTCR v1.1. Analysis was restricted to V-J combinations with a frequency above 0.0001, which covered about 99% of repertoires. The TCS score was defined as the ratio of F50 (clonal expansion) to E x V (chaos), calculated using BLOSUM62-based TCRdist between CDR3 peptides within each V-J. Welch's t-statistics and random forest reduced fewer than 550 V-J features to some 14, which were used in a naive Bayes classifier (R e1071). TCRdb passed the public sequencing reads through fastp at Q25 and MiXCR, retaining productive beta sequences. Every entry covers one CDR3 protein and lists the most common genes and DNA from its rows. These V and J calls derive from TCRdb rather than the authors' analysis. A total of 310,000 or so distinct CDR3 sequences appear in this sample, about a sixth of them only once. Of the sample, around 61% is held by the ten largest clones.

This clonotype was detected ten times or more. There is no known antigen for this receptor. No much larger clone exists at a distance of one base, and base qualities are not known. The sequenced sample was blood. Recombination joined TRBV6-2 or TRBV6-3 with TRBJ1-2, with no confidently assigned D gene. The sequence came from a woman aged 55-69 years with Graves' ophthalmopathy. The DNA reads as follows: TGTGCCAGTCAGTCCGACAACTATGGCTACACCTTC. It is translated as CASQSDNYGYTF.